The source of this T cell receptor (beta chain) is a study of T-cell reconstitution after alpha-beta-depleted transplantation in children. This CDR3 is built from 16 residues. The germline gives CDR1 SEHNR, CDR2 FQNEAQ (reference sequence). Trimming pared 3 bases from V and 2 bases from J, leaving 13 bases between. Overall study findings and caveats: Some patients showed high day-60 TCRbeta diversity, which derived from surviving recipient T cells and thymic progenitors. Alpha-beta T cells about two months after transplant reportedly derived from several hundred expanded graft clones.

As it was prepared, the TCRbeta library received unique molecular identifiers. TCRdb ran MiXCR on the PCR reads and lists one entry per CDR3 protein. The sample contains about 200,000 distinct CDR3 sequences, 7.5% to 9.5% of which appear only once. This clonotype was observed a handful of times. Its antigen is not identified. Specimen: PBMCs, mostly from graft donor cells, collected 360 days after TCRalphabeta/CD19-depleted stem cell transplant. J is TRBJ2-2 and V is TRBV7-9; no definite D call. The receptor was isolated from a male patient aged 2 to 10 who had a stem cell transplant for acute myeloid leukemia, so the T cells may come from the graft donor. The CDR3 bases are TGTGCCAGCAGCTTTCACAGCCAGAGAAACACCGGGGAGCTGTTTTTT. This encodes CASSFHSQRNTGELFF.